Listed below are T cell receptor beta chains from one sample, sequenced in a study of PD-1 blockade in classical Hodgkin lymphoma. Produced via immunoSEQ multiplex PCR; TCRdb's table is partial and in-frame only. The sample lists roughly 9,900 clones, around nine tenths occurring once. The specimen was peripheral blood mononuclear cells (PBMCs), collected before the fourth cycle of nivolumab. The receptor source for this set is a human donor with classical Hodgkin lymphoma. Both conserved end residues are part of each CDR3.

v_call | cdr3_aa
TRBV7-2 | CASSLGDGYGYTF
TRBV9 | CASSVGPFKSGANVLTF
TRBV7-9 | CASSPGTRNEKLFF
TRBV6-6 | CASSYGDRGNYGYTF
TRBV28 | CASSLTTGGRTEAFF
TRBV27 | CASRGGATGGNEKLFF
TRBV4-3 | CASSQLHTDTQYF
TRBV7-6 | CASSLLAGVGETQYF
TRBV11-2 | CASSLGQGIRSTNEKLFF
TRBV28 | CASSLVRGPTGELFF
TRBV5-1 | CASSLFVTGENTEAFF
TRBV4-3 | CASSQEFFEGSYNSPLHF
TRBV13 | CASSPRTVFSSYNSPLHF
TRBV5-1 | CASSLGPGQRNTGANVLTF
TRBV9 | CASSASQGSYEQYF
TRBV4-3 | CASSQREGLAETQYF
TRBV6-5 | CASSYRHGDNEKLFF
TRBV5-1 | CASSYTGTYEQYF
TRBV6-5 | CASSYSIPGSNQPQHF
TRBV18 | CASSPRDGDGYTF
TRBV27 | CASSSGSNQPQHF
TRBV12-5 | CASGLVTGGYTF
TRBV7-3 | CASSLDSIGTQYF
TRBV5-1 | CASSLEPAGGSETQYF
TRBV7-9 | CASSSREMNTEAFF
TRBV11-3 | CASSLGDGFGSGNTIYF
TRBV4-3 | CASSRGLAGAVNTGELFF